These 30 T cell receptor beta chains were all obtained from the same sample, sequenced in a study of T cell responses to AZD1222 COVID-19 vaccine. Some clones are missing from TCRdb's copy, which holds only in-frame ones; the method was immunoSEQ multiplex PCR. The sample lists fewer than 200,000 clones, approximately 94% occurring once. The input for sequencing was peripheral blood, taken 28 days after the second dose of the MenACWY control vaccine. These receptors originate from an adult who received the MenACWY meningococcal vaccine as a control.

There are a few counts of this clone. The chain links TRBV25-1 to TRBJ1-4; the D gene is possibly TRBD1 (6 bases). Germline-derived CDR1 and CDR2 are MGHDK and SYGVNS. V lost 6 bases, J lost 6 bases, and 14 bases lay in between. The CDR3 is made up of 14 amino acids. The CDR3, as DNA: TGTGCCAGCAGGGGTACAGGGTCGGATGAAAAACTGTTTTTT. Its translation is CASRGTGSDEKLFF.

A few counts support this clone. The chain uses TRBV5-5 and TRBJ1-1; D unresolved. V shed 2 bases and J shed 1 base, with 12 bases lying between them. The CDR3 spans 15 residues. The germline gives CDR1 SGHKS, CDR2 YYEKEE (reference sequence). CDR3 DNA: TGTGCCAGCAGCTTTTTAGGACCGACGAACACTGAAGCTTTCTTT. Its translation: CASSFLGPTNTEAFF.

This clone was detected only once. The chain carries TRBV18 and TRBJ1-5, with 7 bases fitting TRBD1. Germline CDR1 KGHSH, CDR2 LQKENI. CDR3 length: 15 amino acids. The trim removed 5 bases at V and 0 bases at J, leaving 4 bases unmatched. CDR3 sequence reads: CASSSGQNSNQPQHF. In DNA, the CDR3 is TGTGCCAGCTCATCGGGACAGAATAGCAATCAGCCCCAGCATTTT.

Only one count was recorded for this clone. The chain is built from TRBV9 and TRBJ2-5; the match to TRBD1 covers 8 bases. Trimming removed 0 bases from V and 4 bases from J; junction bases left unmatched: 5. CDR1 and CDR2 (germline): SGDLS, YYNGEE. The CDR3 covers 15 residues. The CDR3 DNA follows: TGTGCCAGCAGCGTAGCCGGACAGGGAGGAGAGACCCAGTACTTC. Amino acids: CASSVAGQGGETQYF. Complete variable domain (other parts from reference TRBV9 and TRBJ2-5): DSGVTQTPKHLITATGQRVTLRCSPRSGDLSVYWYQQSLDQGLQFLIQYYNGEERAKGNILERFSAQQFPDLHSELNLSSLELGDSALYFCASSVAGQGGETQYFGPGTRLLVL.

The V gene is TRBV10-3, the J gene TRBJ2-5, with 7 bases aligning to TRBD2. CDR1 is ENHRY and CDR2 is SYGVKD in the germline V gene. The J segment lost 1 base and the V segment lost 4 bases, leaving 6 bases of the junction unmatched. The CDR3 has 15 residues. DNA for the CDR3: TGTGCCATCAGTGGACTAGCCGGTTCCCAAGAGACCCAGTACTTC. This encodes CAISGLAGSQETQYF.

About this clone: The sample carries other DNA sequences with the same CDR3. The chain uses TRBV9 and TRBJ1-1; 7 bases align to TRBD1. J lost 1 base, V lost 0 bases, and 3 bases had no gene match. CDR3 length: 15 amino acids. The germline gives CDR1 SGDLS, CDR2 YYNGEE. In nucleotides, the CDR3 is TGTGCCAGCAGCGTAGGGGGACAGAGGAACACTGAAGCTTTCTTT. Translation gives CASSVGGQRNTEAFF.

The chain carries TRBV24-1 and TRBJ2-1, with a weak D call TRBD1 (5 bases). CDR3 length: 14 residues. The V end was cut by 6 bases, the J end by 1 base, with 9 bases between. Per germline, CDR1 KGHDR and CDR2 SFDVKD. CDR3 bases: TGTGCCACCAGTCAGGGCGGTTCCTACAATGAGCAGTTCTTC. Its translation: CATSQGGSYNEQFF.

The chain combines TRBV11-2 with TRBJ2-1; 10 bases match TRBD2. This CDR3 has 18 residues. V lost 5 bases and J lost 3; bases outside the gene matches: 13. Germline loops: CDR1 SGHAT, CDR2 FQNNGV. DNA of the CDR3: TGTGCCAGCAGCCCTACAGCGGGAGGGCTGGGGAGCTACAATGAGCAGTTCTTC. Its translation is CASSPTAGGLGSYNEQFF.

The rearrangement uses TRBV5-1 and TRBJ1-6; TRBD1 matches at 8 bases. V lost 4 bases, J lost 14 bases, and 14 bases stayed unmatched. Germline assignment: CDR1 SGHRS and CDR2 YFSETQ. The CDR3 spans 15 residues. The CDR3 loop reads CASSQQTGALVTLHF. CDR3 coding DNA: TGCGCCAGCAGCCAGCAGACAGGGGCTCTCGTCACCCTCCACTTT.

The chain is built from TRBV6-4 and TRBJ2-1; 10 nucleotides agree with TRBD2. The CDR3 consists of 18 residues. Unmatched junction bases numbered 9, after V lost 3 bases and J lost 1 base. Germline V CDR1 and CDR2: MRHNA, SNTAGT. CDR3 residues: CASSDHPSGSASYNEQFF. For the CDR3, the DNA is TGTGCCAGCAGTGATCATCCTAGCGGGAGTGCTTCCTACAATGAGCAGTTCTTC.

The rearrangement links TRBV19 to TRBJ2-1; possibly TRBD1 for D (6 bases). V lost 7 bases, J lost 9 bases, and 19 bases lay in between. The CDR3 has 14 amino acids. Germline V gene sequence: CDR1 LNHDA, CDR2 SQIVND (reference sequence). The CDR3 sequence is CASMVTGRGSEQFF. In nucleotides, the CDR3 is TGTGCCAGTATGGTAACAGGGAGAGGTTCTGAGCAGTTCTTC.

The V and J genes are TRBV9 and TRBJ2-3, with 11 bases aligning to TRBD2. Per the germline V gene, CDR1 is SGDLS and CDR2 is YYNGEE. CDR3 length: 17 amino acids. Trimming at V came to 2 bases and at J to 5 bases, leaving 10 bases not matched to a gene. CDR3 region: CASSVSGTSGAGDTQYF. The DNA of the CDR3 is TGTGCCAGCAGCGTCTCCGGGACTAGCGGCGCAGGAGATACGCAGTATTTT.

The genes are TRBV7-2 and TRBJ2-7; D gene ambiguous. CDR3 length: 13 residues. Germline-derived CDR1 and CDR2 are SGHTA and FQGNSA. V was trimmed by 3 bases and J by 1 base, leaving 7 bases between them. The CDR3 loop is CASSFQTSYEQYF. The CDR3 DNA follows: TGTGCCAGCAGCTTTCAGACTTCCTACGAGCAGTACTTC.

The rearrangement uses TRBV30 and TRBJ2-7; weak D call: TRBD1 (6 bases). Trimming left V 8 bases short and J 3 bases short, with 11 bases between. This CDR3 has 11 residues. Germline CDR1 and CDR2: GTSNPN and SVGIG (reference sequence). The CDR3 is CAGGVGYEQYF. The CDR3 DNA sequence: TGTGCCGGGGGCGTAGGCTACGAGCAGTACTTC.

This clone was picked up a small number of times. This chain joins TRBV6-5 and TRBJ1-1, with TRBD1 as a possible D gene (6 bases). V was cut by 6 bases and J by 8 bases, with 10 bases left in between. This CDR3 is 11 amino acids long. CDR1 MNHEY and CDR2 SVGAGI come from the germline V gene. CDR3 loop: CASRIGTEAFF. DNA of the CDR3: TGTGCCAGCAGGATCGGGACAGAAGCTTTCTTT.

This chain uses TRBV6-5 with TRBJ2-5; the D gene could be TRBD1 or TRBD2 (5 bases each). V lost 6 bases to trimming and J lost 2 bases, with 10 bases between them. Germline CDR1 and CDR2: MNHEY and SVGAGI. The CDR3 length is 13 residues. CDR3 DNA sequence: TGTGCCAGCAGCCCATGGGGGCAAGAGACCCAGTACTTC. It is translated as CASSPWGQETQYF.

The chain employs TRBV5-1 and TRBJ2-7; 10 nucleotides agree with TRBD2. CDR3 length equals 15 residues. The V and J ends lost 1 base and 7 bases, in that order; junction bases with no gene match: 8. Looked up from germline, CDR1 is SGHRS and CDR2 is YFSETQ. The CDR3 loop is CASSLFPSGSGEQYF. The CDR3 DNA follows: TGCGCCAGCAGCTTGTTTCCTAGCGGGAGTGGGGAGCAGTACTTC.

CDR3 sequence: CASSQDWASSPTGELFF. Here the CDR3 DNA reads TGTGCCAGCAGCCAAGATTGGGCTAGCTCCCCGACCGGGGAGCTGTTTTTT. This chain connects TRBV4-2 to TRBJ2-2, with D maybe TRBD2 (5 bases). V lost 0 bases to trimming and J lost 5 bases, with 16 bases between them. Looked up from germline, CDR1 is LGHNA and CDR2 is YNFKEQ. This CDR3 is built from 17 residues.

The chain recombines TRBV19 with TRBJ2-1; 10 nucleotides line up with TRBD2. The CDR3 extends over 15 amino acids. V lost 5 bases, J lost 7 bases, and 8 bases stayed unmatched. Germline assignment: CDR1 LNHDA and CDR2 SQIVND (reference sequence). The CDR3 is CASSLKGLALNEQFF. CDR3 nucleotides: TGTGCCAGTAGTCTGAAGGGACTAGCGCTGAATGAGCAGTTCTTC.

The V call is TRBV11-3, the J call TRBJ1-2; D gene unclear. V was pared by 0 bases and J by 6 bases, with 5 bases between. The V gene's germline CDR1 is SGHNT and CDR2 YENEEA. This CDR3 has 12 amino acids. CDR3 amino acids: CASSLDTNGYTF. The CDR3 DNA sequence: TGTGCCAGCAGCTTAGACACCAATGGCTACACCTTC.

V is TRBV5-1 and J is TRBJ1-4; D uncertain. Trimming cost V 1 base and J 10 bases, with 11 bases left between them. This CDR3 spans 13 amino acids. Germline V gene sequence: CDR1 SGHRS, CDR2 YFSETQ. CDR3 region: CASSLWALGKLFF. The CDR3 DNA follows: TGCGCCAGCAGCTTGTGGGCGTTGGGAAAACTGTTTTTT.

CDR3 nucleotide sequence: TGTGCCAGCAGCTTAGTTGGGACAGGGGGCGCAGATACGCAGTATTTT. This translates into CASSLVGTGGADTQYF. The chain has TRBV7-2 and TRBJ2-3, with 12 bases that match TRBD1. The CDR3 runs 16 residues. Trimming cost V 1 base and J 4 bases; bases outside gene matches: 3. From germline, CDR1 is SGHTA and CDR2 FQGNSA.

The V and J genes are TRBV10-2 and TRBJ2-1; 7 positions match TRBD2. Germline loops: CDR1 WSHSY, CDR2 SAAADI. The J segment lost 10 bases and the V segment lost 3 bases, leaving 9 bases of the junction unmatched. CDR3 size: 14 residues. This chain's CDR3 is CASSDWLAAGEQFF. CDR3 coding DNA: TGCGCCAGCAGTGACTGGCTAGCGGCAGGAGAGCAGTTCTTC.

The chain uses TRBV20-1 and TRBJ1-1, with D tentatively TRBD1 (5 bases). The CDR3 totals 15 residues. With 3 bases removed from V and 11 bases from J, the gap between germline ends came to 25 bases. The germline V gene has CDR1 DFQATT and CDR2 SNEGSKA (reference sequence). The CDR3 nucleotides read TGCAGTGCTAGTAGGAAGGGACGGGTTGAGGATCAGGCTTTCTTT. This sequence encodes CSASRKGRVEDQAFF.

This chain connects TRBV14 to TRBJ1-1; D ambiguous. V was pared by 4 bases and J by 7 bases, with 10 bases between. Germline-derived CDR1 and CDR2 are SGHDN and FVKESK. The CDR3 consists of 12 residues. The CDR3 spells CASSPSGVEAFF. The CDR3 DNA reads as TGTGCCAGCAGCCCTAGCGGAGTTGAAGCTTTCTTT.

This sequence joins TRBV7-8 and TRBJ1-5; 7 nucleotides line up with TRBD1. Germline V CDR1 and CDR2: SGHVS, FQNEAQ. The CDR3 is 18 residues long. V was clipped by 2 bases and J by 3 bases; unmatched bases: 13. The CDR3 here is CASSLYGRTGISNQPQHF. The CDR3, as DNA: TGTGCCAGCAGCTTATATGGGAGGACAGGTATATCCAATCAGCCCCAGCATTTT.

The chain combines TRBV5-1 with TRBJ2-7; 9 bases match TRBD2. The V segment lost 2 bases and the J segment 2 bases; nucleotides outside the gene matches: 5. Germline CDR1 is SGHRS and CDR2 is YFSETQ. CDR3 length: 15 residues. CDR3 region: CASSLLAGLTYEQYF. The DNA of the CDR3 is TGCGCCAGCAGCTTACTAGCGGGTTTAACCTACGAGCAGTACTTC.

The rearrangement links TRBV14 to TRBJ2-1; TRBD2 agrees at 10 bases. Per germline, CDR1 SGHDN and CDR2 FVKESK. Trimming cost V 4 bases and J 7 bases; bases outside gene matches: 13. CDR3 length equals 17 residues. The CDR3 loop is CASSRFAGLAVRNEQFF. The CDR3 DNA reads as TGTGCCAGCAGCCGGTTTGCAGGACTAGCGGTCCGGAATGAGCAGTTCTTC.

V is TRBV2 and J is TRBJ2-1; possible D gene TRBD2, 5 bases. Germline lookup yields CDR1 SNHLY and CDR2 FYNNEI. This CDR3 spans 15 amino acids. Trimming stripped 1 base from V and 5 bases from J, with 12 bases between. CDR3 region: CASSEEASSHNEQFF. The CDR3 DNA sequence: TGTGCCAGCAGTGAAGAGGCTAGCAGTCACAATGAGCAGTTCTTC.

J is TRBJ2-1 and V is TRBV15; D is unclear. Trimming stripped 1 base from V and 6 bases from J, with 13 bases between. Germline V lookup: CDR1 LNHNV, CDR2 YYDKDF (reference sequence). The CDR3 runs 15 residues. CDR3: CATSRALSAGNEQFF. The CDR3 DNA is TGTGCCACCAGCAGAGCGCTCTCGGCCGGCAATGAGCAGTTCTTC.